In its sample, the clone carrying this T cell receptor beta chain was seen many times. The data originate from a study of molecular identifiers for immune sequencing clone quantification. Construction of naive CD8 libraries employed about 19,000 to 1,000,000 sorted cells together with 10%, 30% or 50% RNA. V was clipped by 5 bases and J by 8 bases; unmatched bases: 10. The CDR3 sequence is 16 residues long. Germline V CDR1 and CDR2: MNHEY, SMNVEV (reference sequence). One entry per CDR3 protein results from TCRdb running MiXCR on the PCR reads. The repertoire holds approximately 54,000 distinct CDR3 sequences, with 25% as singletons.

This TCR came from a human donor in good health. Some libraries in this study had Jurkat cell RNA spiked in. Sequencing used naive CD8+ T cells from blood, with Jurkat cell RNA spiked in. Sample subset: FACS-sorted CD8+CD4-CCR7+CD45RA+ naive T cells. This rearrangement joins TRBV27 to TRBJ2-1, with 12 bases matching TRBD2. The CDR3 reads CASSPLAGGNLYEQFF. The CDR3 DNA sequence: TGTGCCAGCAGTCCTCTAGCGGGAGGGAACTTGTATGAGCAGTTCTTC.